The subject of this entry is one TCR beta chain. The sample is drawn from a study of blood T cell repertoires in COVID-19. Study context: The samples span acute and convalescent COVID-19 from the United States, Italy and Spain. The cDNA or gDNA used as material had been derived from T cells, B-cell-depleted T cells, or PBMCs.

The authors' processing: Quantification of nucleated cells was approximated via reference gene primer amplification. The assay was immunoSEQ multiplex PCR, and TCRdb's table has in-frame clones only and misses some. V and J calls and clone size are those listed in that table; D and trimming were worked out from the DNA. The sample records about 260,000 clones, around 90% being singletons. Trimming left V 0 bases short and J 3 bases short, with 9 bases between. The CDR3 has 14 residues. Looked up from germline, CDR1 is MNHNS and CDR2 is SASEGT. The V gene is TRBV6-1, the J gene TRBJ2-7; D is ambiguous. What was sequenced was peripheral blood. The sequence was collected from a woman aged 40 to 55 with acute or convalescent COVID-19. CDR3 nucleotides: TGTGCCAGCAGTGAAGCACAGAATTACTACGAGCAGTACGTC. It is translated as CASSEAQNYYEQYV.